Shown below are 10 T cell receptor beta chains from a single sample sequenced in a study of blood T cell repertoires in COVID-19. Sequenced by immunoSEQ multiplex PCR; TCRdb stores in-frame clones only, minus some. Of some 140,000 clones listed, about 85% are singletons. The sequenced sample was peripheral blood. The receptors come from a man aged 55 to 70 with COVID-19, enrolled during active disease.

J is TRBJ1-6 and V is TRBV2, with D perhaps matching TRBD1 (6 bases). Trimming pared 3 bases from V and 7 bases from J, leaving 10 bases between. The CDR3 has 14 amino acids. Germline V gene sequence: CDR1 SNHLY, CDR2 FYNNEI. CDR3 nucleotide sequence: TGTGCCAGCAGTGATACAGGGCGCAATTCACCCCTCCACTTT. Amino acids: CASSDTGRNSPLHF.

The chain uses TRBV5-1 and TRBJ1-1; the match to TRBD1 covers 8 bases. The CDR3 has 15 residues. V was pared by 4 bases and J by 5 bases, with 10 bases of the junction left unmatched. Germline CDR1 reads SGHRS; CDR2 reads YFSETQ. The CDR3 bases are TGCGCCAGCAGCATCTTGCCGGGACAGGATACTGAAGCTTTCTTT. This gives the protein CASSILPGQDTEAFF.

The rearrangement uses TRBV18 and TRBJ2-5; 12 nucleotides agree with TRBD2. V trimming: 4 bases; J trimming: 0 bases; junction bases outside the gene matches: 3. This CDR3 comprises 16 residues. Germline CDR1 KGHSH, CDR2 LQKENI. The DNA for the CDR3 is TGTGCCAGCTCACTCAGACTAGCGGGGGACCAAGAGACCCAGTACTTC. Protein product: CASSLRLAGDQETQYF.

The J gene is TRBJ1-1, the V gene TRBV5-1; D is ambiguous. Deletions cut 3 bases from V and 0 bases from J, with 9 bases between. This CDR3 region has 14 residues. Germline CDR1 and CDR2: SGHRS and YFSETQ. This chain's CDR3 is CASSWEGLNTEAFF. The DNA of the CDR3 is TGCGCCAGCAGCTGGGAGGGTTTGAACACTGAAGCTTTCTTT.

The CDR3 coding sequence is TGTGCCAGCAGCCAACACCTGGACAGACCTTACAATGAGCAGTTCTTC. Its protein product is CASSQHLDRPYNEQFF. The chain is built from TRBV7-2 and TRBJ2-1, with D perhaps TRBD1 (6 bases). Looked up from germline, CDR1 is SGHTA and CDR2 is FQGNSA. Trimming left V 5 bases short and J 4 bases short, with 18 bases between. There are 16 residues in the CDR3.

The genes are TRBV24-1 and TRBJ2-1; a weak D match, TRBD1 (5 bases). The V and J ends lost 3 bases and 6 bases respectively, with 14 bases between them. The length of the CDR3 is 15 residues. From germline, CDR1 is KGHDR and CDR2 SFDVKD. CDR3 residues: CATSDTRAGSNEQFF. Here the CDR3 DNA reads TGTGCCACCAGTGATACAAGGGCAGGGTCCAATGAGCAGTTCTTC.

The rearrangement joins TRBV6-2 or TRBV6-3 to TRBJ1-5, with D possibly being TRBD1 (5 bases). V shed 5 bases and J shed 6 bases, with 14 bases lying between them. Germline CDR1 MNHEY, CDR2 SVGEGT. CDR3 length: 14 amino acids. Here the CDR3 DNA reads TGTGCCAGCAGTACAATTACAGGTCTTCAGCCCCAGCATTTT. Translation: CASSTITGLQPQHF.

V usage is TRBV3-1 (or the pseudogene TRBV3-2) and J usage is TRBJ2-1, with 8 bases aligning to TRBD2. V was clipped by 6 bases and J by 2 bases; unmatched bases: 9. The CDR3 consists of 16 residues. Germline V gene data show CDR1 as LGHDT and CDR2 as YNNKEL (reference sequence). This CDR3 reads CASSRGGTWTYNEQFF. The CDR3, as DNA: TGTGCCAGCAGTCGGGGGGGGACCTGGACCTACAATGAGCAGTTCTTC.

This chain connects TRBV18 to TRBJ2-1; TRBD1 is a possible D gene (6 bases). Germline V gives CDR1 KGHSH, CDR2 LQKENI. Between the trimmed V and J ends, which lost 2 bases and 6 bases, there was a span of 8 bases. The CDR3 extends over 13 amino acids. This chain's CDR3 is CASSPTGTNEQFF. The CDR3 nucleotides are TGTGCCAGCTCACCAACAGGGACCAATGAGCAGTTCTTC.

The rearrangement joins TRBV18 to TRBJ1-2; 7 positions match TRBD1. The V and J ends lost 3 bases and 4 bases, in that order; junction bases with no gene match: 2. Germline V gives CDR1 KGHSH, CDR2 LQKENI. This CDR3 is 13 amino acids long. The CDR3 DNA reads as TGTGCCAGCTCACCGACAGGGTCCTATGGCTACACCTTC. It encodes CASSPTGSYGYTF.